The clone carrying this TCR beta chain was counted many times. The sample is drawn from a study of blood T cell repertoires in COVID-19. Here immunoSEQ multiplex PCR was the method, and the copy in TCRdb shows in-frame clones only, minus some. The table shows 190,000 or so clones, with about 83% occurring only once. The receptor comes from a woman in her late teens or twenties who had recovered from COVID-19. The sequenced material came from peripheral blood.

CDR3 sequence reads: CASSLDHRGSGQPQHF. As DNA, the CDR3 is TGCGCCAGCAGCTTGGATCACAGGGGTTCAGGTCAGCCCCAGCATTTT. J is TRBJ1-5 and V is TRBV5-1; the match to TRBD1 covers 7 bases. The CDR3 runs to 16 residues. V lost 0 bases and J lost 6; bases outside the gene matches: 9. Per germline, CDR1 SGHRS and CDR2 YFSETQ.